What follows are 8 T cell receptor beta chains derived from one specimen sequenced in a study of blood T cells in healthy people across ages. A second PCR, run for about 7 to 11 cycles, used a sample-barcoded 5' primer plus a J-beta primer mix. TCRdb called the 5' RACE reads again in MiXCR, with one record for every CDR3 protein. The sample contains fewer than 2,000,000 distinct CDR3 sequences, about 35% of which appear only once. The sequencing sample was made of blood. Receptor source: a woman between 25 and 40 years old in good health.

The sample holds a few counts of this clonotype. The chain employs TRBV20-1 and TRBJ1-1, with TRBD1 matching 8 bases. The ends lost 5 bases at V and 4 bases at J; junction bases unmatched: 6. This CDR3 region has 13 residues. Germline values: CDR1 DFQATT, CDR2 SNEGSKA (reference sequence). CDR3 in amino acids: CSADRGLRTEAFF. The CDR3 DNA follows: TGCAGTGCTGACAGGGGCCTGCGCACTGAAGCTTTCTTT.

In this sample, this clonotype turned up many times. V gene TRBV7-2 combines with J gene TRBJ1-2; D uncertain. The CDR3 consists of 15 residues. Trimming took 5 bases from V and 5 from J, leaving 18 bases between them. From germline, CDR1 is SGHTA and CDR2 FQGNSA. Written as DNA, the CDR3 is TGTGCCAGCAGCGAGGCCGGTGGGCTGCAATATGGCTACACCTTC. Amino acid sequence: CASSEAGGLQYGYTF.

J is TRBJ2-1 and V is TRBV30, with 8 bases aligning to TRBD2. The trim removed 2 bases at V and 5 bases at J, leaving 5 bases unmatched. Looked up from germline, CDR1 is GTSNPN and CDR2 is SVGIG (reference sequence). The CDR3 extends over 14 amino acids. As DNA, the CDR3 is TGTGCCTGGAGTTTAATAGCGGGGAACAATGAGCAGTTCTTC. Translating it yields CAWSLIAGNNEQFF. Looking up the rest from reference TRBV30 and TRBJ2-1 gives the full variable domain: SQTIHQWPATLVQPVGSPLSLECTVEGTSNPNLYWYRQAAGRGLQLLFYSVGIGQISSEVPQNLSASRPQDRQFILSSKKLLLSDSGFYLCAWSLIAGNNEQFFGPGTRLTVL.

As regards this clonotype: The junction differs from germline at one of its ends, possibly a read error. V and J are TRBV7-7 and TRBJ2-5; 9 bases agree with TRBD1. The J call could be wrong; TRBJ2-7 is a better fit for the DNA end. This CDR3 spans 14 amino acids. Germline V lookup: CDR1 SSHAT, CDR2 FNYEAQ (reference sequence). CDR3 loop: CASGFRDREYEQYF. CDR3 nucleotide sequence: TGTGCCAGCGGCTTCCGGGACAGGGAGTACGAGCAGTACTTC.

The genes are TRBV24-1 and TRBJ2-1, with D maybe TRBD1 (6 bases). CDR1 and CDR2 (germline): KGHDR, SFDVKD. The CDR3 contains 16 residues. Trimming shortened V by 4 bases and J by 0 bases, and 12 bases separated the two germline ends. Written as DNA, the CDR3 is TGTGCCACCAGTGACCTACAGGGTAGCTCCTACAATGAGCAGTTCTTC. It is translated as CATSDLQGSSYNEQFF.

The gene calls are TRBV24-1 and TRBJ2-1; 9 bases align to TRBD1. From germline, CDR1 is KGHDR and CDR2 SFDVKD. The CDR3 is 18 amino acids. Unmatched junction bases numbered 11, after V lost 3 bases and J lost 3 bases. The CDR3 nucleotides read TGTGCCACCAGTGATCTACGTCCCGGGACAGGGAGCTACAATGAGCAGTTCTTC. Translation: CATSDLRPGTGSYNEQFF.

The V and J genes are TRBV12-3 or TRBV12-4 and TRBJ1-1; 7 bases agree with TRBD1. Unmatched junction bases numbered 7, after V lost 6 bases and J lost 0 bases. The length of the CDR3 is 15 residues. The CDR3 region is CASRISGQMNTEAFF. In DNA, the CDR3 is TGTGCCAGCAGAATTTCGGGACAGATGAACACTGAAGCTTTCTTT.

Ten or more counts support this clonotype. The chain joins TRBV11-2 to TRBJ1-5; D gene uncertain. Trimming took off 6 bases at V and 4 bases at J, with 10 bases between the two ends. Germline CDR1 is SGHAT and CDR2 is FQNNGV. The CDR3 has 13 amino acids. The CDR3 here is CASSSGRNQPQHF. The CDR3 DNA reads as TGTGCCAGCAGTTCAGGACGGAATCAGCCCCAGCATTTT.